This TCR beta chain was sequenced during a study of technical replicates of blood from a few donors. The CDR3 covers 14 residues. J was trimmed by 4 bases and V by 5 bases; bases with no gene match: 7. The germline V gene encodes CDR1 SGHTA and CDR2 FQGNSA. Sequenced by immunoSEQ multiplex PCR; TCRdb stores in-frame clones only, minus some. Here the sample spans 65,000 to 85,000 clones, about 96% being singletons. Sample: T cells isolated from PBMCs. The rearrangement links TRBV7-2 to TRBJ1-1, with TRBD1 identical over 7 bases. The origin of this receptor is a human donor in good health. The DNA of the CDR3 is TGTGCCAGCAGCGAAGACAGGGAAGTCACTGAAGCTTTCTTT. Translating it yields CASSEDREVTEAFF.